These T cell receptor beta chains were read from a single sample in a study of early T cells in non-severe SARS-CoV-2 infection. TCRdb reprocessed the 5' RACE reads via MiXCR and lists one record per CDR3 protein. The table includes 50,000 to 60,000 distinct CDR3 sequences, 6.2% detected once. Sequenced sample: whole blood. The source of these receptors is an adult who was a healthcare worker with PCR-confirmed SARS-CoV-2 infection or an uninfected control (not recorded which). CDR3s leave out the opening cysteine and the closing phenylalanine or tryptophan. Each record gives: V gene, D gene, CDR3 protein. D genes are given only for firm matches.

v_call: TRBV10-3; d_call: NA; cdr3_aa: AISAENTGELF
v_call: TRBV11-2; d_call: NA; cdr3_aa: ASSLEEVTGELF
v_call: TRBV7-2; d_call: NA; cdr3_aa: ASSTYSTIYGYT
v_call: TRBV10-2; d_call: NA; cdr3_aa: ASRPWEAGELF
v_call: TRBV5-1; d_call: NA; cdr3_aa: ASSLGGTAAYEQY
v_call: TRBV2; d_call: TRBD2; cdr3_aa: ASSRGGGRQETQY
v_call: TRBV6-6; d_call: NA; cdr3_aa: ASTPLGGPGKNIQY
v_call: TRBV12-3/TRBV12-4; d_call: NA; cdr3_aa: ASSYRANQPQH
v_call: TRBV7-3; d_call: NA; cdr3_aa: ASSLIGGGVQGNTEAF
v_call: TRBV5-4; d_call: NA; cdr3_aa: ASSLDGRSSYNSPLH
v_call: TRBV30; d_call: NA; cdr3_aa: AHSEGSYGYT
v_call: TRBV5-1; d_call: TRBD2; cdr3_aa: ASSSGLAGGPDTQY
v_call: TRBV7-8; d_call: NA; cdr3_aa: ASSFYRVGYEQY
v_call: TRBV14; d_call: NA; cdr3_aa: ASSQDQTARTQY
v_call: TRBV13; d_call: NA; cdr3_aa: ASSPRGQGRWNEQF
v_call: TRBV27; d_call: NA; cdr3_aa: ASKTYLGPKQETQY
v_call: TRBV18; d_call: NA; cdr3_aa: ASSRGDGYT
v_call: TRBV12-3/TRBV12-4; d_call: TRBD1; cdr3_aa: ASSTPGTGKNTGELF
v_call: TRBV20-1; d_call: TRBD2; cdr3_aa: SARDQSGDYNEQF
v_call: TRBV5-1; d_call: NA; cdr3_aa: ASSLVGQDTQY
v_call: TRBV5-6; d_call: TRBD1; cdr3_aa: ASSWGTANSPLH
v_call: TRBV7-2; d_call: NA; cdr3_aa: ASSPGPHYEQY
v_call: TRBV20-1; d_call: TRBD1; cdr3_aa: SANRDRAAYEQY
v_call: TRBV7-8; d_call: NA; cdr3_aa: ASSLAHLDSHGYT
v_call: TRBV20-1; d_call: NA; cdr3_aa: SARTGLVLETQY
v_call: TRBV11-2; d_call: NA; cdr3_aa: ASSSRLNVETQY
v_call: TRBV20-1; d_call: NA; cdr3_aa: SARDFTGTPNSEAF
v_call: TRBV6-2/TRBV6-3; d_call: NA; cdr3_aa: ASSYDRTYEQY
v_call: TRBV19; d_call: NA; cdr3_aa: ASRLGVEQY
v_call: TRBV11-2; d_call: TRBD1; cdr3_aa: ASSATTGGLAQY
v_call: TRBV20-1; d_call: TRBD2; cdr3_aa: SGTRGGRQETQY
v_call: TRBV2; d_call: NA; cdr3_aa: ASSGYTEAF
v_call: TRBV28; d_call: NA; cdr3_aa: ASSILQGTQPQH
v_call: TRBV20-1; d_call: NA; cdr3_aa: SAGSLNTGSAYNEQF
v_call: TRBV9; d_call: NA; cdr3_aa: ASSHGQLGDIQY
v_call: TRBV12-3/TRBV12-4; d_call: TRBD2; cdr3_aa: ASSLAAGGPETQY
v_call: TRBV24-1; d_call: NA; cdr3_aa: ATSDFNGMAGYT
v_call: TRBV12-3/TRBV12-4; d_call: NA; cdr3_aa: ASSLQDLYEQY
v_call: TRBV4-1; d_call: TRBD2; cdr3_aa: ASSQTGSGGGSTQY
v_call: TRBV7-8; d_call: TRBD1; cdr3_aa: ASSLDRGRREKLF
v_call: TRBV12-3/TRBV12-4; d_call: TRBD2; cdr3_aa: ASSRLAGADTQY
v_call: TRBV7-2; d_call: NA; cdr3_aa: ASSWKGGGYYNEQF